Sequencing of this T cell receptor beta chain was carried out in a study of T cell repertoires in cytomegalovirus infection. At the level of the study: Carrying CMV and the relevant HLA type showed in public TCR beta signatures.

TCRdb re-called the reads through MiXCR, storing one row per CDR3 protein. This sample carries some 700,000 distinct CDR3 sequences, about 40% of them seen once, and the ten largest clones take around 2.8%. The study's findings and limits: Cumulative public TCR beta family frequency identified carriers of CMV plus the relevant HLA. HLA-C-restricted CMV clonotypes gave the most frequent clonotype in two of eight donors.

The germline V and J ends were trimmed by 0 bases and 0 bases, with 10 bases remaining between them. Germline assignment: CDR1 SGDLS and CDR2 YYNGEE. This CDR3 is 15 amino acids long. Worth noting for this clonotype: Its antigen is undetermined.

The chain employs TRBV9 and TRBJ2-7, with D unresolved. The TCR was taken from a human donor in good health (CMV status not recorded). Some clones in this sample may be carry-over from other donors' samples. Sequenced material: PBMCs. CDR3 sequence: CASSVVPPSSYEQYF. The CDR3 coding sequence is TGTGCCAGCAGCGTAGTCCCCCCAAGCTCCTACGAGCAGTACTTC.